This passage covers 21 T cell receptor beta chains from one sample sequenced in a study of cytomegalovirus exposure and HLA in healthy donors. It was with 60 Vbeta and 13 Jbeta primers that the PCR ran. Clones were read by immunoSEQ multiplex PCR, and TCRdb kept only the in-frame ones, dropping some. The profile shows approximately 160,000 clones, 65% to 85% of them singletons. Sequencing was performed on PBMCs. All receptors derive from a woman in her 50s in good health and CMV-seropositive.

The chain has TRBV4-3 and TRBJ2-7, with 7 bases identical to TRBD1. The CDR3 contains 16 residues. V shed 0 bases, J shed 6 bases, and the junction held 11 bases outside the gene matches. The V gene's germline CDR1 is LGHNA and CDR2 YSLEER. The CDR3 nucleotides are TGCGCCAGCAGCCAAGATTTCCCCAGGGGGACCGGCGAGCAGTACTTC. Translating it yields CASSQDFPRGTGEQYF.

The chain employs TRBV15 and TRBJ2-1, with D uncertain. The CDR3 has 14 amino acids. V was shortened by 0 bases and J by 0 bases, with 3 bases between the two germline ends. CDR1 and CDR2 (germline): LNHNV, YYDKDF (reference sequence). The CDR3 sequence: CATSRDLSYNEQFF. Here the CDR3 DNA reads TGTGCCACCAGCAGAGATCTCTCCTACAATGAGCAGTTCTTC.

The rearrangement joins TRBV23-1 to TRBJ2-3, with TRBD2 matching 11 bases. Being an ORF, TRBV23-1 has a function that is uncertain. Losses at the gene ends were 8 bases for V and 0 bases for J; bases not matched to a gene: 19. This CDR3 has 20 residues. CDR3 sequence reads: CASPPTGGLAVPSSTDTQYF. The CDR3 bases are TGCGCCAGCCCTCCGACGGGGGGACTAGCGGTTCCCAGTAGCACAGATACGCAGTATTTT.

This chain links TRBV6-1 with TRBJ2-3; 7 bases line up with TRBD1. Germline CDR1 reads MNHNS; CDR2 reads SASEGT. This CDR3 region has 17 residues. The junction had 10 bases not matched to a gene; V was cut back by 3 bases and J by 1 base. The CDR3 coding sequence is TGTGCCAGCAGTGACACACCGGACAGGTGGCGCACAGATACGCAGTATTTT. Residues: CASSDTPDRWRTDTQYF.

Details on this clone: At one boundary the junction diverges from the germline segment, which might be a read error. This chain connects TRBV7-9 to TRBJ2-5; the match to TRBD2 covers 8 bases. CDR1 and CDR2 from the germline V gene are SEHNR and FQNEAQ (reference sequence). CDR3 size: 16 residues. The CDR3 region is CSSSLLAGGPQETQYF. As DNA, the CDR3 is TGTTCCAGCAGCTTGTTGGCGGGGGGTCCCCAGGAGACCCAGTACTTC.

The J gene is TRBJ1-2, the V gene TRBV10-3, with 10 bases fitting TRBD1. Germline CDR1 and CDR2: ENHRY and SYGVKD. The CDR3 is 14 residues long. The trim removed 4 bases at V and 8 bases at J, leaving 7 bases unmatched. The CDR3 sequence: CAISGPGTGDGYTF. The CDR3, as DNA: TGTGCCATCAGTGGCCCCGGGACAGGGGACGGCTACACCTTC.

This chain connects TRBV5-4 to TRBJ2-7; tentatively, D is TRBD2 (5 bases). The V end was cut by 3 bases, the J end by 9 bases, with 16 bases between. The CDR3 contains 13 residues. In germline, CDR1 is SGHNT, CDR2 YYREEE (reference sequence). CDR3 in DNA: TGTGCCAGCAGCTCGACCCCCGGGGAAGGGCAGTACTTC. Translation: CASSSTPGEGQYF.

The DNA for the CDR3 is TGTGCCAGCAGCTTAGACGGGACAGGGGTTTCCTACGAGCAGTACTTC. Translating gives CASSLDGTGVSYEQYF. The chain recombines TRBV7-2 with TRBJ2-7; 10 bases line up with TRBD1. Germline trimming cut 1 base from V and 1 base from J; bases unmatched to any gene: 4. Germline lookup yields CDR1 SGHTA and CDR2 FQGNSA. CDR3 length: 16 residues.

The rearrangement links TRBV11-1 to TRBJ1-1; D is possibly TRBD1 (5 bases). V was shortened by 5 bases and J by 10 bases, with 17 bases between the two germline ends. The CDR3 consists of 13 residues. The germline gives CDR1 SGHAT, CDR2 FQDESV (reference sequence). The CDR3 DNA sequence: TGTGCCAGCAGCCTTTCGGACATGGAAGTAGCTTTCTTT. Translation: CASSLSDMEVAFF.

This chain links TRBV5-1 with TRBJ1-2; 8 bases fit TRBD1. Germline CDR1 and CDR2: SGHRS and YFSETQ. This CDR3 contains 13 residues. V lost 5 bases, J lost 6 bases, and 6 bases stayed unmatched. CDR3 sequence (DNA): TGCGCCAGCAGACCGGGGACAGGAGATGGCTACACCTTC. As protein: CASRPGTGDGYTF.

V gene TRBV9 combines with J gene TRBJ2-3; maybe TRBD2 (6 bases). Trimming removed 5 bases from V and 1 base from J, with 8 bases in between. The CDR3 extends over 13 amino acids. Germline values: CDR1 SGDLS, CDR2 YYNGEE. CDR3: CASRRGGTDTQYF. CDR3 nucleotide sequence: TGTGCCAGCAGGCGGGGAGGCACAGATACGCAGTATTTT.

V is TRBV15 and J is TRBJ2-3, with 8 bases lining up with TRBD2. Looked up from germline, CDR1 is LNHNV and CDR2 is YYDKDF (reference sequence). This CDR3 is 16 amino acids long. Trimming at V came to 0 bases and at J to 5 bases, leaving 7 bases not matched to a gene. CDR3 protein: CATSREDGGARDTQYF. CDR3 in DNA: TGTGCCACCAGCAGAGAGGACGGGGGGGCAAGAGATACGCAGTATTTT.

This sequence joins TRBV19 and TRBJ2-2; 9 nucleotides align to TRBD1. The ends lost 9 bases at V and 5 bases at J; junction bases unmatched: 7. The germline gives CDR1 LNHDA, CDR2 SQIVND (reference sequence). The CDR3 has 14 residues. The CDR3: CASRRQGGTGELFF. CDR3 DNA: TGTGCCAGCCGCAGACAGGGGGGGACCGGGGAGCTGTTTTTT.

The chain is built from TRBV5-4 and TRBJ2-7, with 10 bases that match TRBD2. With V trimmed by 0 bases and J by 1 base, 1 base remained unmatched. The CDR3 is made up of 15 amino acids. Germline V gene sequence: CDR1 SGHNT, CDR2 YYREEE (reference sequence). The CDR3 region is CASSLGTSGSYEQYF. The CDR3 region has the DNA TGTGCCAGCAGCTTGGGGACTAGCGGATCCTACGAGCAGTACTTC.

This clone was observed a handful of times. The gene calls are TRBV11-2 and TRBJ2-3; no clear D. Trimming left V 5 bases short and J 4 bases short, with 16 bases between. Germline values: CDR1 SGHAT, CDR2 FQNNGV. The CDR3 loop spans 15 amino acids. The CDR3 nucleotides are TGTGCCAGCAGCCCCCTTAGCTCTGTCCCAGATACGCAGTATTTT. Translation: CASSPLSSVPDTQYF.

This clone was recorded a few times. The same CDR3 also results from other DNA sequences found in this sample. The chain has TRBV11-3 and TRBJ2-3, with TRBD1 as a possible D gene (6 bases). Germline V gene data show CDR1 as SGHNT and CDR2 as YENEEA. The CDR3 extends over 13 amino acids. Trimming pared 0 bases from V and 5 bases from J, leaving 6 bases between. The CDR3 region is CASSLEQGDTQYF. DNA for the CDR3: TGTGCCAGCAGCTTAGAACAGGGAGATACGCAGTATTTT.

For the CDR3, the DNA is TGCGCCAGATTAGTTGACAGGGCTCCCTACGAGCAGTACTTC. The encoded protein is CARLVDRAPYEQYF. The chain couples TRBV5-1 to TRBJ2-7; 7 bases match TRBD1. Per germline, CDR1 SGHRS and CDR2 YFSETQ. The length of the CDR3 is 14 residues. V shed 8 bases, J shed 2 bases, and the junction held 10 bases outside the gene matches.

The J gene is TRBJ2-7, the V gene TRBV7-2; D is perhaps TRBD2 (6 bases). Germline CDR1 SGHTA, CDR2 FQGNSA. V was shortened by 1 base and J by 6 bases, with 10 bases between the two germline ends. The CDR3 is 13 residues long. The DNA for the CDR3 is TGTGCCAGCAGCTTAGGGAGGGGCGTCGAGCAGTACTTC. It codes for CASSLGRGVEQYF. Together with reference TRBV7-2 and TRBJ2-7, the CDR3 gives the full variable domain: GAGVSQSPSNKVTEKGKDVELRCDPISGHTALYWYRQSLGQGLEFLIYFQGNSAPDKSGLPSDRFSAERTGGSVSTLTIQRTQQEDSAVYLCASSLGRGVEQYFGPGTRLTVT.

The J gene is TRBJ1-5, the V gene TRBV19; 7 positions agree with TRBD1. The CDR3 is 13 amino acids. Germline values: CDR1 LNHDA, CDR2 SQIVND (reference sequence). The J segment lost 5 bases and the V segment lost 3 bases, leaving 1 base of the junction unmatched. This CDR3 reads CASSITGDQPQHF. The CDR3 DNA reads as TGTGCCAGTAGTATTACAGGGGATCAGCCCCAGCATTTT. The full variable domain, with the rest looked up from reference TRBV19 and TRBJ1-5, is DGGITQSPKYLFRKEGQNVTLSCEQNLNHDAMYWYRQDPGQGLRLIYYSQIVNDFQKGDIAEGYSVSREKKESFPLTVTSAQKNPTAFYLCASSITGDQPQHFGDGTRLSIL.

This clone was seen a few times. The chain carries TRBV7-2 and TRBJ2-3; 10 positions match TRBD2. V was pared by 1 base and J by 6 bases, with 13 bases of the junction left unmatched. The CDR3 is 18 amino acids. Germline CDR1 is SGHTA and CDR2 is FQGNSA. The CDR3 bases are TGTGCCAGCAGCTTAGACCTCCTAATAGCGGGGGGCGCGGATACGCAGTATTTT. This gives the protein CASSLDLLIAGGADTQYF.

This CDR3 is CASSPRDYQETQYF. CDR3 nucleotides: TGTGCCAGCTCACCGAGGGACTACCAAGAGACCCAGTACTTC. The chain couples TRBV18 to TRBJ2-5; tentatively, D is TRBD2 (6 bases). CDR1 is KGHSH, CDR2 LQKENI, per germline. Trimming stripped 3 bases from V and 0 bases from J, with 8 bases between. The CDR3 consists of 14 residues.